The clone carrying this T cell receptor beta chain was counted between two and nine times. Its antigen is currently unknown. Germline lookup yields CDR1 SGDLS and CDR2 YYNGEE. V was pared by 0 bases and J by 10 bases, with 11 bases between. This CDR3 has 13 amino acids. The data stem from a study of graft-versus-host responses after intestinal transplantation. Study results and caveats: GvH clones were identified in recipient marrow, with some first appearing in ileum or blood.

The graft tissue was processed, and this released both intraepithelial and lamina propria lymphocytes. Assay: immunoSEQ multiplex PCR; the TCRdb copy retains only in-frame clones and omits some. This table holds 15,000 or so clones, around 77% found once. The receptor's source is a human patient who received an intestinal transplant, so some T cells may come from the graft donor. This material consisted of ileum tissue, taken roughly 26 days after intestinal transplant. This chain uses TRBV9 with TRBJ1-3; D is unresolved. Here the CDR3 DNA reads TGTGCCAGCAGCGTAGTGGTCTCGGGGACCATATATTTT. Translating gives CASSVVVSGTIYF. The complete variable domain, with remaining parts taken from reference TRBV9 and TRBJ1-3, reads DSGVTQTPKHLITATGQRVTLRCSPRSGDLSVYWYQQSLDQGLQFLIQYYNGEERAKGNILERFSAQQFPDLHSELNLSSLELGDSALYFCASSVVVSGTIYFGEGSWLTVV.